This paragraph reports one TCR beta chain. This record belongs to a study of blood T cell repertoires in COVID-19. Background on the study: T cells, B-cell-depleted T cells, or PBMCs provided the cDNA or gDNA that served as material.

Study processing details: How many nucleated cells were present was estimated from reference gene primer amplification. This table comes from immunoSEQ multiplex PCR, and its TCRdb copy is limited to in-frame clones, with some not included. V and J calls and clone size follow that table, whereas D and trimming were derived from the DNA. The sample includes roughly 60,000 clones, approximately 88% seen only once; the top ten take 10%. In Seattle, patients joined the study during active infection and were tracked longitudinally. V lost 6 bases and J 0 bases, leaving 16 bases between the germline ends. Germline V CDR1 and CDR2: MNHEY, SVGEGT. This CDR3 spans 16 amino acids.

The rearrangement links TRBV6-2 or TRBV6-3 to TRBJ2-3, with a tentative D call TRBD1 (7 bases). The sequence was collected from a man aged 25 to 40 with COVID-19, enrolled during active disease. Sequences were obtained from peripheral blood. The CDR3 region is CASSDPGGSSTDTQYF. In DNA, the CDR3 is TGTGCCAGCAGCGACCCAGGGGGGTCTAGCACAGATACGCAGTATTTT.